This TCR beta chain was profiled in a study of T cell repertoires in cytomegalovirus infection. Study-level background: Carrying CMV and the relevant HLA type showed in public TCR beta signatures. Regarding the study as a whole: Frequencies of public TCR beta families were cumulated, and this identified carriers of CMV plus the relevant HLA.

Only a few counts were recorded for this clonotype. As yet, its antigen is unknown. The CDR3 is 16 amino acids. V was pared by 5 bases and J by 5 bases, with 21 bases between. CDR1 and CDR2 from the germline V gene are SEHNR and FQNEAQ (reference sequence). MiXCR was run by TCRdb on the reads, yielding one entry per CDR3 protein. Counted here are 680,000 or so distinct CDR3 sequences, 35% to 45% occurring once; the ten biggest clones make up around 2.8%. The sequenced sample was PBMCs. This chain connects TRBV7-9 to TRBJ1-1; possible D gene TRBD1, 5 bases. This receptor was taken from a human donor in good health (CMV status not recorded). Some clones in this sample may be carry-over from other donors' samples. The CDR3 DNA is TGTGCCAGCAGCCCGACAGTTGGAGGGGCAGGAACTGAAGCTTTCTTT. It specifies CASSPTVGGAGTEAFF.